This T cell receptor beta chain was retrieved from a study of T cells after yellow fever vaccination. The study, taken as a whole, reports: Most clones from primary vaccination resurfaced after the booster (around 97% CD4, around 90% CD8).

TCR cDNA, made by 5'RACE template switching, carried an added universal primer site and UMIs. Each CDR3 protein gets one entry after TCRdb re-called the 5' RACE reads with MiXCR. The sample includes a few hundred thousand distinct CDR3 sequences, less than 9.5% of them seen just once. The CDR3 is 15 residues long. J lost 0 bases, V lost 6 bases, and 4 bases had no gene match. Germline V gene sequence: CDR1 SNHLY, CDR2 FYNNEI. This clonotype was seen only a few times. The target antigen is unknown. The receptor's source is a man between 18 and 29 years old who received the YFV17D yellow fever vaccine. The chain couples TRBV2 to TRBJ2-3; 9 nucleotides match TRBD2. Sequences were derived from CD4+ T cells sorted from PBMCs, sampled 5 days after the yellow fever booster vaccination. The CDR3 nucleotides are TGTGCCAGCAGCAGACTAGCGGCTAGCACAGATACGCAGTATTTT. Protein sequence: CASSRLAASTDTQYF.